This record looks at one T cell receptor beta chain sequence and its context. The source of the sample is a study of T cells in Graves' hyperthyroidism and ophthalmopathy. Study-level background: Peripheral blood sampling occurred at initial diagnosis, before any treatment.

Using RNA transcripts as the source, TCR beta CDR3 regions were amplified. HTBI primers were the set used in a first-round RT-PCR of the TCR CDR3. Each CDR3 protein gets one entry after TCRdb re-called the multiplex PCR reads with MiXCR. The top ten hold 9.5% to 13% of the sample, which has more than 650,000 distinct CDR3 sequences, 11% to 15% seen once. Germline-derived CDR1 and CDR2 are MNHNS and SASEGT. The CDR3 is 16 residues long. The junction had 12 bases not matched to a gene; V was cut back by 6 bases and J by 1 base. The TCR sequence derives from a young woman with Graves' hyperthyroidism. The gene calls are TRBV6-1 and TRBJ2-7; 7 positions match TRBD2. The source material was blood. CDR3 sequence reads: CASSVPPGGTSYEQYF. The CDR3 bases are TGTGCCAGCAGCGTACCCCCGGGAGGAACTTCCTACGAGCAGTACTTC.